The 29 T cell receptor beta chains in this list originate from one sample, sequenced in a study of cytomegalovirus exposure and HLA in healthy donors. Amplification used 60 Vbeta primers and 13 Jbeta primers. Assay used: immunoSEQ multiplex PCR; TCRdb lists only in-frame clones, some missing. The sample lists 100,000 to 120,000 clones; about 16% were seen once. The sample taken for sequencing was PBMCs. These receptor sequences come from a female donor in good health and CMV-seronegative.

The chain couples TRBV5-1 to TRBJ2-7, with 9 bases identical to TRBD1. With V trimmed by 4 bases and J by 4 bases, 12 bases remained unmatched. CDR1 and CDR2 (germline): SGHRS, YFSETQ. This CDR3 contains 16 residues. CDR3 coding DNA: TGCGCCAGCAGCACCACGATGGGACAGGGCCCATACGAGCAGTACTTC. Its translation is CASSTTMGQGPYEQYF.

The chain recombines TRBV7-2 with TRBJ1-2; the match to TRBD1 covers 8 bases. With 3 bases clipped from V and 6 bases from J, the junction kept 12 bases outside the gene matches. Germline V gene data show CDR1 as SGHTA and CDR2 as FQGNSA. The CDR3 is 16 amino acids. CDR3 sequence reads: CASSFIRGLGSNGYTF. The DNA of the CDR3 is TGTGCCAGCAGCTTTATCAGGGGGCTAGGATCCAATGGCTACACCTTC.

This clone was seen a few times. The V and J genes are TRBV15 and TRBJ2-5; 13 bases map to TRBD2. V gave up 0 bases and J gave up 3 bases; unmatched junction bases: 7. CDR3 length: 18 residues. Germline CDR1 is LNHNV and CDR2 is YYDKDF (reference sequence). CDR3 bases: TGTGCCACCAGCAGAGATAAGGGACTAGCGGGGCCTAAAGAGACCCAGTACTTC. As protein: CATSRDKGLAGPKETQYF.

J is TRBJ1-1 and V is TRBV6-5; the match to TRBD1 covers 8 bases. The CDR3 sequence is 15 residues long. The germline V gene has CDR1 MNHEY and CDR2 SVGAGI. Trimming cost V 6 bases and J 3 bases; bases outside gene matches: 9. The CDR3 here is CASRPLQGAYTEAFF. CDR3 coding DNA: TGTGCCAGCAGGCCTCTCCAGGGGGCATACACTGAAGCTTTCTTT.

The rearrangement links TRBV19 to TRBJ1-2, with 7 positions matching TRBD1. The ends lost 1 base at V and 7 bases at J; junction bases unmatched: 9. CDR3 size: 15 residues. Germline lookup yields CDR1 LNHDA and CDR2 SQIVND (reference sequence). The CDR3 is CASSIGLPGQSGYTF. The DNA of the CDR3 is TGTGCCAGTAGTATAGGCCTTCCGGGACAGAGTGGCTACACCTTC.

This clone has more than one count but fewer than ten. This chain links TRBV20-1 with TRBJ2-3; 10 bases map to TRBD2. V lost 5 bases, J lost 14 bases, and 7 bases stayed unmatched. Germline V CDR1 and CDR2: DFQATT, SNEGSKA (reference sequence). The CDR3 has 11 amino acids. The DNA of the CDR3 is TGCAGTGCTGGAAGCGGGAGGGTGTCGTATTTT. Translated, it gives CSAGSGRVSYF.

This clone was seen more than once but under ten times. The chain links TRBV5-6 to TRBJ2-1, with a possible D match to TRBD1 (5 bases). Per the germline V gene, CDR1 is SGHDT and CDR2 is YYEEEE. This CDR3 is 14 amino acids long. Trimming stripped 10 bases from V and 5 bases from J, with 19 bases between. Here the CDR3 reads CAQGRQGRNNEQFF. The CDR3, as DNA: TGTGCCCAAGGGCGGCAGGGAAGGAACAATGAGCAGTTCTTC.

J is TRBJ1-4 and V is TRBV5-6; D gene uncertain. Trimming removed 0 bases from V and 4 bases from J, with 7 bases in between. CDR1 and CDR2 (germline): SGHDT, YYEEEE. This CDR3 has 14 amino acids. DNA of the CDR3: TGTGCCAGCAGCTTGGGAGGGAATAATGAAAAACTGTTTTTT. Protein: CASSLGGNNEKLFF.

CDR3 in amino acids: CASRIGGDFYEQYF. The CDR3, as DNA: TGTGCCAGCAGAATAGGGGGCGACTTCTACGAGCAGTACTTC. The chain recombines TRBV28 with TRBJ2-7; TRBD1 matches 7 bases. CDR1 MDHEN and CDR2 SYDVKM come from the germline V gene. This CDR3 contains 14 residues. V shed 6 bases, J shed 3 bases, and the junction held 8 bases outside the gene matches.

This chain joins TRBV6-1 and TRBJ2-5; possible D gene TRBD1, 6 bases. The length of the CDR3 is 15 residues. The germline V gene encodes CDR1 MNHNS and CDR2 SASEGT. V was cut by 5 bases and J by 11 bases, with 24 bases left in between. The CDR3 DNA reads as TGTGCCAGCAGTCCGGGACACAATAGTCCTTGGGAGCAGTACTTC. Its translation is CASSPGHNSPWEQYF.

A few counts support this clone. The chain carries TRBV5-1 and TRBJ1-1, with TRBD1 identical over 8 bases. Germline V gene lookup returns CDR1 SGHRS and CDR2 YFSETQ. This CDR3 has 16 amino acids. J was trimmed by 7 bases and V by 5 bases; bases with no gene match: 16. The CDR3 sequence: CASSYGQGSRTLEAFF. The CDR3 bases are TGCGCCAGCAGTTACGGACAGGGAAGCCGTACCCTTGAAGCTTTCTTT. Looking up the rest from reference TRBV5-1 and TRBJ1-1 gives the full variable domain: KAGVTQTPRYLIKTRGQQVTLSCSPISGHRSVSWYQQTPGQGLQFLFEYFSETQRNKGNFPGRFSGRQFSNSRSEMNVSTLELGDSALYLCASSYGQGSRTLEAFFGQGTRLTVV.

The chain links TRBV6-6 to TRBJ2-5; TRBD1 agrees at 9 bases. The trim removed 6 bases at V and 5 bases at J, leaving 7 bases unmatched. CDR1 MNHNY and CDR2 SVGAGI come from the germline V gene (reference sequence). The CDR3 sequence is 14 residues long. The CDR3 bases are TGTGCCAGCAGGAACAGACAGGGGGATGAGACCCAGTACTTC. This translates into CASRNRQGDETQYF.

V and J are TRBV7-9 and TRBJ2-7; 10 bases line up with TRBD1. V lost 1 base, J lost 4 bases, and 10 bases stayed unmatched. The CDR3 extends over 17 amino acids. Germline V gives CDR1 SEHNR, CDR2 FQNEAQ (reference sequence). The CDR3 spells CASSLDGGQGFEYEQYF. CDR3 bases: TGTGCCAGCAGCTTAGATGGGGGACAGGGGTTTGAATACGAGCAGTACTTC.

This clone was counted between two and nine times. J is TRBJ1-2 and V is TRBV11-3, with D perhaps matching TRBD1 (5 bases). V was trimmed by 3 bases and J by 7 bases, leaving 12 bases between them. The CDR3 is 13 residues long. CDR1 and CDR2 (germline): SGHNT, YENEEA. CDR3 nucleotides: TGTGCCAGCAGCTTTTGGGGGAGGATTGGCTACACCTTC. Protein: CASSFWGRIGYTF.

This clone was picked up a small number of times. V and J are TRBV7-2 and TRBJ2-5; D is possibly TRBD1 (5 bases). V was shortened by 1 base and J by 7 bases, with 10 bases between the two germline ends. Germline values: CDR1 SGHTA, CDR2 FQGNSA. The length of the CDR3 is 13 residues. The CDR3 bases are TGTGCCAGCAGCTTAGACAGGTCAGGGACCCAGTACTTC. Its translation is CASSLDRSGTQYF.

This chain connects TRBV5-1 to TRBJ2-1; TRBD2 matches at 12 bases. Germline V gives CDR1 SGHRS, CDR2 YFSETQ. V dropped 6 bases and J dropped 5; count of bases not matched to a gene: 3. The CDR3 is 14 amino acids. DNA for the CDR3: TGCGCCAGCACTCGACTAGCGGGGGACAATGAGCAGTTCTTC. Its protein product is CASTRLAGDNEQFF.

The J gene is TRBJ1-3, the V gene TRBV7-2; D may be TRBD1 (6 bases). V gave up 3 bases and J gave up 0 bases, with 12 bases separating them. Germline V gives CDR1 SGHTA, CDR2 FQGNSA. The CDR3 consists of 16 residues. The CDR3 sequence: CASSFGGVSSGNTIYF. DNA of the CDR3: TGTGCCAGCAGCTTTGGGGGCGTCAGCTCTGGAAACACCATATATTTT.

This clone has just a few counts. This chain uses TRBV28 with TRBJ2-3, with a possible D match to TRBD2 (5 bases). From germline, CDR1 is MDHEN and CDR2 SYDVKM. Trimming pared 6 bases from V and 0 bases from J, leaving 13 bases between. The CDR3 runs 15 residues. CDR3 in amino acids: CASSLAGPSTDTQYF. The CDR3 DNA sequence: TGTGCCAGCAGCCTTGCGGGCCCTAGCACAGATACGCAGTATTTT.

This chain joins TRBV7-6 and TRBJ2-7; the D gene is possibly TRBD2 (6 bases). V dropped 5 bases and J dropped 0 bases, with 14 bases sitting between them. This CDR3 region has 15 residues. CDR1 SGHVS and CDR2 FNYEAQ come from the germline V gene. Written as DNA, the CDR3 is TGTGCCAGCAGCCGACGGAGTAGCGGCTCCTACGAGCAGTACTTC. It is translated as CASSRRSSGSYEQYF.

The chain recombines TRBV19 with TRBJ1-5; tentatively, D is TRBD1 (6 bases). Per the germline V gene, CDR1 is LNHDA and CDR2 is SQIVND (reference sequence). V lost 5 bases to trimming and J lost 8 bases, with 22 bases between them. This CDR3 is 16 amino acids long. CDR3 nucleotides: TGTGCCAGTAGTCCACAGGGTAGGGACCTTATGGAGCCCCAGCATTTT. It is translated as CASSPQGRDLMEPQHF.

This clone was seen only a few times. The chain couples TRBV7-2 to TRBJ1-2, with TRBD1 identical over 7 bases. V shed 5 bases, J shed 4 bases, and the junction held 4 bases outside the gene matches. This CDR3 has 13 residues. Germline values: CDR1 SGHTA, CDR2 FQGNSA. CDR3 nucleotide sequence: TGTGCCAGCAGCCCGGACAGGACCTATGGCTACACCTTC. Its protein product is CASSPDRTYGYTF.

This clone turned up a few times. The V call is TRBV28, the J call TRBJ1-1, with a weak D call TRBD1 (5 bases). Looked up from germline, CDR1 is MDHEN and CDR2 is SYDVKM. The V end lost 9 bases, the J end lost 1 base, and 21 bases lay between the germline ends. The CDR3 has 16 amino acids. The CDR3 DNA reads as TGTGCCAGTAATAACCTCCTCGGGGGAGAGAACACTGAAGCTTTCTTT. The encoded protein is CASNNLLGGENTEAFF.

The chain joins TRBV13 to TRBJ2-2, with 7 bases aligning to TRBD1. CDR3 length: 16 amino acids. The J segment lost 0 bases and the V segment lost 0 bases, leaving 1 base of the junction unmatched. Germline CDR1 and CDR2: PRHDT and FYEKMQ (reference sequence). CDR3 sequence: CASSLGGGANTGELFF. The DNA of the CDR3 is TGTGCCAGCAGCTTAGGAGGGGGCGCGAACACCGGGGAGCTGTTTTTT. The variable domain in full, with the rest retrieved from reference TRBV13 and TRBJ2-2, is AAGVIQSPRHLIKEKRETATLKCYPIPRHDTVYWYQQGPGQDPQFLISFYEKMQSDKGSIPDRFSAQQFSDYHSELNMSSLELGDSALYFCASSLGGGANTGELFFGEGSRLTVL.

The rearrangement links TRBV5-1 to TRBJ2-7; D perhaps matches TRBD1 (8 bases). Germline CDR1 reads SGHRS; CDR2 reads YFSETQ. The V end was cut by 4 bases, the J end by 4 bases, with 18 bases between. This CDR3 is 15 amino acids long. This CDR3 reads CASSPSGTGGYEQYF. Here the CDR3 DNA reads TGCGCCAGCAGCCCAAGCGGGACAGGAGGGTACGAGCAGTACTTC.

This clone turned up a few times. This chain connects TRBV28 to TRBJ2-7; no clear D. The CDR3 length is 12 residues. Germline V gives CDR1 MDHEN, CDR2 SYDVKM. V was pared by 6 bases and J by 3 bases, with 9 bases between. The CDR3 sequence: CASRETGYEQYF. The CDR3 nucleotides read TGTGCCAGCAGGGAGACGGGCTACGAGCAGTACTTC.

This clone came up a few times. The CDR3 nucleotides read TGCAGCGTTGCCCAGGCCTACGAGCAGTACTTC. Translating it yields CSVAQAYEQYF. The chain employs TRBV29-1 and TRBJ2-7; D gene ambiguous. CDR1 SQVTM and CDR2 ANQGSEA come from the germline V gene. This CDR3 comprises 11 residues. The ends were cut back, 4 bases at V and 2 bases at J, with 6 bases in the middle.

This clone was found a few times. This chain joins TRBV27 and TRBJ2-7; perhaps TRBD2 as D (5 bases). CDR1 is MNHEY, CDR2 SMNVEV, per germline (reference sequence). The length of the CDR3 is 15 residues. V was shortened by 0 bases and J by 4 bases, with 13 bases between the two germline ends. CDR3 sequence (DNA): TGTGCCAGCAGTTTATCAGGGAGTCCCCCTTACGAGCAGTACTTC. Its translation: CASSLSGSPPYEQYF.

This clone has only a few counts. The chain recombines TRBV2 with TRBJ2-5; TRBD2 aligns across 9 bases. Per the germline V gene, CDR1 is SNHLY and CDR2 is FYNNEI. The CDR3 is made up of 13 amino acids. J gave up 5 bases and V 5 bases, and 3 bases lay outside the gene matches. The CDR3 is CASSPGLAETQYF. CDR3 nucleotides: TGTGCCAGCAGTCCGGGACTAGCTGAGACCCAGTACTTC.

The sample holds a few counts of this clone. V usage is TRBV29-1 and J usage is TRBJ2-1, with 12 bases that match TRBD2. J was trimmed by 9 bases and V by 6 bases; bases with no gene match: 9. This CDR3 region has 14 residues. Per germline, CDR1 SQVTM and CDR2 ANQGSEA. This CDR3 reads CSVGLAGSRGEQFF. The CDR3 nucleotides read TGCAGCGTCGGACTAGCGGGATCAAGAGGTGAGCAGTTCTTC.